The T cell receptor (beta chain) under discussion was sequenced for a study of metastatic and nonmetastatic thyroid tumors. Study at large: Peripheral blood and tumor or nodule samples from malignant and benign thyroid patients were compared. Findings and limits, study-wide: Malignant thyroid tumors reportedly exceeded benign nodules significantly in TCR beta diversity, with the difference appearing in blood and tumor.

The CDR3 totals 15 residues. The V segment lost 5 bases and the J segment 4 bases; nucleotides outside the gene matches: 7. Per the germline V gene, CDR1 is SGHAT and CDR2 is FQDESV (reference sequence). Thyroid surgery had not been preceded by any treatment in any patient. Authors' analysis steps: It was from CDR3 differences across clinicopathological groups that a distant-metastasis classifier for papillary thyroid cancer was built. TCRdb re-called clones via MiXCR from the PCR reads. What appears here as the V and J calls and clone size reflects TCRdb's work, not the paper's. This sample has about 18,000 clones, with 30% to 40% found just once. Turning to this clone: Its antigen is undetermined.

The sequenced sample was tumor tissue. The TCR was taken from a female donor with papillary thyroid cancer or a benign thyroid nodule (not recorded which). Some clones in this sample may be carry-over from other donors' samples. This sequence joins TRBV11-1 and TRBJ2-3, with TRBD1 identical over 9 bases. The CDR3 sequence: CASSTGTGSADTQYF. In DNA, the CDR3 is TGTGCCAGCAGCACAGGGACAGGGAGTGCAGATACGCAGTATTTT. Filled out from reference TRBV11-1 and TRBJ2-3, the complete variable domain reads EAEVAQSPRYKITEKSQAVAFWCDPISGHATLYWYRQILGQGPELLVQFQDESVVDDSQLPKDRFSAERLKGVDSTLKIQPAELGDSAMYLCASSTGTGSADTQYFGPGTRLTVL.